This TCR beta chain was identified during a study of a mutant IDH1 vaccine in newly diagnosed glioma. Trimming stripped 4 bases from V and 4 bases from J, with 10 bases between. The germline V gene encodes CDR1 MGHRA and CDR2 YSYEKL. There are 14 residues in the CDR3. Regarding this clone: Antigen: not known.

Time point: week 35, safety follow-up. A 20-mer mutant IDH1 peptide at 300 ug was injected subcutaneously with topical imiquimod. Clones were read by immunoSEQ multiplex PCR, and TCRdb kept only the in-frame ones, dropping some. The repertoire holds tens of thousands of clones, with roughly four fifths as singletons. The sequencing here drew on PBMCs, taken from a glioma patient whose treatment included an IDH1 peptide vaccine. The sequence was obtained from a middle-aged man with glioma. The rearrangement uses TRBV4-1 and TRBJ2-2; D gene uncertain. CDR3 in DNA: TGCGCCAGCAGCCTAGGGATTGGCACCGGGGAGCTGTTTTTT. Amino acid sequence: CASSLGIGTGELFF.